The clone carrying this TCR beta chain was detected only a few times. A second PCR, run for roughly 7 to 12 cycles, used a sample-barcoded 5' primer plus a J-beta primer mix. Via MiXCR, TCRdb re-called the 5' RACE reads, giving one row per CDR3 protein. Of more than 1.4 million distinct CDR3 sequences listed, about 43% are singletons. The ends were cut back, 0 bases at V and 0 bases at J, with 10 bases in the middle. Germline CDR1 reads KGHSY; CDR2 reads FQNENV. The CDR3 covers 16 residues. The data derive from a study of blood T cells in healthy people across ages. V and J are TRBV16 and TRBJ2-3; D is unclear. This receptor was identified in a woman between 18 and 29 years old in good health. The sample was blood. The CDR3 sequence: CASSQSGFGSTDTQYF. CDR3 sequence (DNA): TGTGCCAGCAGCCAATCAGGATTCGGAAGCACAGATACGCAGTATTTT.